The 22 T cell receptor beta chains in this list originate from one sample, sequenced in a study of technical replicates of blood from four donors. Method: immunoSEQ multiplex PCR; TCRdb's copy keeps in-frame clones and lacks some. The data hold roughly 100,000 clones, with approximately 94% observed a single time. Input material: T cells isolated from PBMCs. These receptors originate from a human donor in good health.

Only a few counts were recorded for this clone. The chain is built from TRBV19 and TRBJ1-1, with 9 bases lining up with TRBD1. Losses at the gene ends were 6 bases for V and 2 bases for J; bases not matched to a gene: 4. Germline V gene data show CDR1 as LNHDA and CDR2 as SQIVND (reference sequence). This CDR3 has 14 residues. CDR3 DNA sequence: TGTGCCAGTAGCCTGGACAGGGGTAACACTGAAGCTTTCTTT. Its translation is CASSLDRGNTEAFF.

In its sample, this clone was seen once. The CDR3 nucleotides are TGCAGCGTTACGCCGGAGGAGGCCTACAATGAGCAGTTCTTC. This translates into CSVTPEEAYNEQFF. The chain recombines TRBV29-1 with TRBJ2-1; D possibly corresponds to TRBD2 (5 bases). This CDR3 comprises 14 residues. The germline V and J ends were trimmed by 5 bases and 2 bases, with 13 bases remaining between them. Germline V lookup: CDR1 SQVTM, CDR2 ANQGSEA.

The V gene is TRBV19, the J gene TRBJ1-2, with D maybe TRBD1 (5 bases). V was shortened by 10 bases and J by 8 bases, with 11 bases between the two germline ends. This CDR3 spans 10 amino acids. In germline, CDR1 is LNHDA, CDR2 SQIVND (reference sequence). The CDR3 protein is CATERGGYTF. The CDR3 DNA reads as TGTGCCACGGAAAGGGGCGGCTACACCTTC.

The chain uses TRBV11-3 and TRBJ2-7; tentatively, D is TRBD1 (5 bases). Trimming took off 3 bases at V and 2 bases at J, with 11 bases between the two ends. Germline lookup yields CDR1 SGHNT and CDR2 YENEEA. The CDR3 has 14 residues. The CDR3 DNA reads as TGTGCCAGCAGCTTGTACAGGACCACCTACGAGCAGTACTTC. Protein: CASSLYRTTYEQYF.

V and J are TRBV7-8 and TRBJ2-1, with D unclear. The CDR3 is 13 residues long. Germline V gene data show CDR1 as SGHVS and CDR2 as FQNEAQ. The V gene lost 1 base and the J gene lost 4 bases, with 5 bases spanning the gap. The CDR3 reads CASSLVSYNEQFF. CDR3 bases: TGTGCCAGCAGCTTAGTATCTTACAATGAGCAGTTCTTC.

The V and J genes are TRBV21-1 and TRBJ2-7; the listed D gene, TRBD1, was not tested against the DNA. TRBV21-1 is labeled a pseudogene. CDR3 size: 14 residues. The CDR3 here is CASSKKTGPYEQYF. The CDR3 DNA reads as TGTGCCAGCAGCAAAAAAACAGGACCCTACGAGCAGTACTTC.

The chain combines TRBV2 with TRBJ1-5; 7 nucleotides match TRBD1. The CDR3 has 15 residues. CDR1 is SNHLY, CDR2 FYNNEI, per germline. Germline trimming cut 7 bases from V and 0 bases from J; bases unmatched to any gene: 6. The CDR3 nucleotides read TGTGCCAGCACTCCCTACAGGGGTAGCAATCAGCCCCAGCATTTT. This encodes CASTPYRGSNQPQHF.

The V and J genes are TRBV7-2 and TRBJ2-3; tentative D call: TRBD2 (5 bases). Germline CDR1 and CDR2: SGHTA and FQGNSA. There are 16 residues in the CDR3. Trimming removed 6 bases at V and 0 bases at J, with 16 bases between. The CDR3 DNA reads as TGTGCCAGCAGGTCCCGGGGAGACTTAAGCACAGATACGCAGTATTTT. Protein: CASRSRGDLSTDTQYF.

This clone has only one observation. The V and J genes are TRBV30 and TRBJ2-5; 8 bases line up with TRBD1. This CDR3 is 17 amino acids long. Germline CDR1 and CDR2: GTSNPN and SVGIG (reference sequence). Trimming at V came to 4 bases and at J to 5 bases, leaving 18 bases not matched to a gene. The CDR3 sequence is CAWTVWAQGVKMETQYF. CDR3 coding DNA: TGTGCCTGGACAGTGTGGGCACAGGGGGTAAAAATGGAGACCCAGTACTTC.

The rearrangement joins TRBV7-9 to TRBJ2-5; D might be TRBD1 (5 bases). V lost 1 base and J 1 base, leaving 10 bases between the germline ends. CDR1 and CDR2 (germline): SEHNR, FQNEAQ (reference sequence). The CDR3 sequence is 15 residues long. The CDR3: CASSLGGRGQETQYF. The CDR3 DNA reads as TGTGCCAGCAGCTTAGGGGGCCGAGGCCAAGAGACCCAGTACTTC.

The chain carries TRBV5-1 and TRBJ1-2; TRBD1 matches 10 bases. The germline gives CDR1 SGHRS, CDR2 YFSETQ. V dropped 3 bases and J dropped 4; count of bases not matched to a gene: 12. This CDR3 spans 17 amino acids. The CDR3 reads CASSSVMPGQGTYGYTF. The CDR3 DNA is TGCGCCAGCAGCTCTGTGATGCCGGGACAGGGGACCTATGGCTACACCTTC.

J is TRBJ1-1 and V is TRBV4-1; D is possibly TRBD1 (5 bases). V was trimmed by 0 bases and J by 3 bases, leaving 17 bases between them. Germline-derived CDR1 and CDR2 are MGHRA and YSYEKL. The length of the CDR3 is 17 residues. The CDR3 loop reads CASSQDTGGSWYTEAFF. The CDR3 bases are TGCGCCAGCAGCCAAGACACGGGGGGGTCATGGTACACTGAAGCTTTCTTT.

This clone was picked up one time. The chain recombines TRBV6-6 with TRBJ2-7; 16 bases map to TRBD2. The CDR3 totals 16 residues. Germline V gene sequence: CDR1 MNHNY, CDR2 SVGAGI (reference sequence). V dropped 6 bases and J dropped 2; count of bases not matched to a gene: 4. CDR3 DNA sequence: TGTGCCAGCAGACCGGGACTAGCGGGAGGGGCCTACGAGCAGTACTTC. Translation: CASRPGLAGGAYEQYF.

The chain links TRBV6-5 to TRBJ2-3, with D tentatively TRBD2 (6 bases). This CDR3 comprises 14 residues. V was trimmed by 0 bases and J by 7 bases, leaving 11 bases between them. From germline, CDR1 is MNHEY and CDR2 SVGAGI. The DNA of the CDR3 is TGTGCCAGCAGTTACTCTTGGGACTCCTATACGCAGTATTTT. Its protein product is CASSYSWDSYTQYF.

The CDR3 loop is CASSSGGGYEQYF. The CDR3 coding sequence is TGTGCCAGTAGTTCCGGGGGGGGCTACGAGCAGTACTTC. The chain couples TRBV19 to TRBJ2-7; the match to TRBD2 covers 8 bases. Germline CDR1 LNHDA, CDR2 SQIVND (reference sequence). Germline trimming cut 5 bases from V and 3 bases from J; bases unmatched to any gene: 3. The CDR3 sequence is 13 residues long.

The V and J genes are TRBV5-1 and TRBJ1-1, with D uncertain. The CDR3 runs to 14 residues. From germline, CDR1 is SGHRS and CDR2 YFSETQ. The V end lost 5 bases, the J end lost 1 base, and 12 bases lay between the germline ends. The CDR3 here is CASRKAAGNTEAFF. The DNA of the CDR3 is TGCGCCAGCAGAAAAGCCGCAGGGAACACTGAAGCTTTCTTT.

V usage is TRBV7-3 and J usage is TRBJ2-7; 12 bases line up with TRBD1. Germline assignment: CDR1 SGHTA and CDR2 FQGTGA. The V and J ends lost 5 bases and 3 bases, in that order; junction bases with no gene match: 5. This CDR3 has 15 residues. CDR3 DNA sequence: TGTGCCAGCAGCGAGGGACAGGGGGCGAACTACGAGCAGTACTTC. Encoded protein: CASSEGQGANYEQYF.

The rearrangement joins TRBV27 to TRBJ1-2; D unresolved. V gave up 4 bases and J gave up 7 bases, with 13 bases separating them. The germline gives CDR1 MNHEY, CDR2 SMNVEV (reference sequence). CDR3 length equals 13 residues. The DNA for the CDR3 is TGTGCCAGCAGTTCCTCAGAGGCGAGTGGCTACACCTTC. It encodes CASSSSEASGYTF.

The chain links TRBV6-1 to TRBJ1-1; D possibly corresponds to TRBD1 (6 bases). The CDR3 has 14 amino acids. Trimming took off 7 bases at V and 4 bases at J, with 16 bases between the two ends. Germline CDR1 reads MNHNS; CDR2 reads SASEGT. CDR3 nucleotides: TGTGCCAGCATCTGGACAGTAGAAGGCACTGAAGCTTTCTTT. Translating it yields CASIWTVEGTEAFF.

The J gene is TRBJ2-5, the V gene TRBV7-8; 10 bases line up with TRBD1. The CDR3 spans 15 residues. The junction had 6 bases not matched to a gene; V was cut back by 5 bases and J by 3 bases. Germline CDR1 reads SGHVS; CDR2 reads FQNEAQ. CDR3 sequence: CASSGDRGRKETQYF. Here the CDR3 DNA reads TGTGCCAGCAGCGGGGACAGGGGCCGGAAAGAGACCCAGTACTTC.

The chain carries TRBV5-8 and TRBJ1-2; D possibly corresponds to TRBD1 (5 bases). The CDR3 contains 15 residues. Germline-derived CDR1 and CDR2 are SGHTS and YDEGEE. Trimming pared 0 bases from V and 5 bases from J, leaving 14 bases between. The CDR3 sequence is CASSLEGTDLYGYTF. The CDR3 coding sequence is TGTGCCAGCAGCTTGGAAGGGACTGATTTATATGGCTACACCTTC.

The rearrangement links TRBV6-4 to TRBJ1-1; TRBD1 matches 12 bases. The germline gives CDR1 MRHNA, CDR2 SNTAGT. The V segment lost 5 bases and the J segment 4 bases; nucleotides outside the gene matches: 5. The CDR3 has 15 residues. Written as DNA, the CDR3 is TGTGCCAGCAGTCCCCGGGACAGGGGGCTCACTGAAGCTTTCTTT. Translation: CASSPRDRGLTEAFF.